The 19 T cell receptor beta chains below all came from one sample that was sequenced in a study of vaccination effects on CD4 cells after COVID-19 (dated 2022 in TCRdb). These TCRs are of unknown antigen specificity. The method behind the library was the immunoSEQ multiplex PCR assay. Not all clones reach the TCRdb copy of this immuneACCESS table, which keeps in-frame sequences only. Checked studies attribute under half of the gap to unresolved V genes and leave the rest unexplained. The sample yields tens of thousands of clones; 80% to 90% were counted once. The top ten clonotypes cover more than 2% of the sample. In the ViraFEST assay, PBMC were stimulated with viral peptide pools, and antigen-specific CD4+ T cell clonotypes were then identified by expansion using TCR sequencing. After around eleven days of culture, CD4+ T cells were isolated with the EasySep CD4+ T cell isolation kit. This specimen consisted of CD4+ T cells from PBMCs cultured with HCoV-229E spike peptides, obtained before COVID-19 vaccination. What the cell subset or site label conveys for this sample: HCoV-229E spike overlapping peptide pool stimulation. All receptors come from a human donor who received a COVID-19 vaccine.

This clone has only a few counts. The CDR3 DNA follows: TGCGCCAGCAGCGCGGGACATCTTTACAATGAGCAGTTCTTC. Translating it yields CASSAGHLYNEQFF. The J gene is TRBJ2-1, the V gene TRBV5-1; D could derive from TRBD1 or TRBD2 (6 bases each). Trimming removed 4 bases at V and 4 bases at J, with 12 bases between. This CDR3 has 14 residues. The V gene's germline CDR1 is SGHRS and CDR2 YFSETQ.

V is TRBV18 and J is TRBJ2-1; perhaps TRBD2 as D (7 bases). Germline-derived CDR1 and CDR2 are KGHSH and LQKENI. CDR3 length: 17 residues. Trimming pared 4 bases from V and 3 bases from J, leaving 19 bases between. The CDR3 protein is CASSQGGRLHIYNEQFF. The CDR3 DNA is TGTGCCAGCTCACAGGGGGGGCGCCTCCATATCTACAATGAGCAGTTCTTC.

This clone was seen only once. The chain combines TRBV3-1 (or the pseudogene TRBV3-2) with TRBJ1-1; weak D call: TRBD1 (5 bases). V gave up 5 bases and J gave up 3 bases, with 7 bases separating them. From germline, CDR1 is LGHDT and CDR2 YNNKEL (reference sequence). The length of the CDR3 is 12 residues. Written as DNA, the CDR3 is TGTGCCAGCAGCTCGGGGGACACTGAAGCTTTCTTT. Translation gives CASSSGDTEAFF.

This chain links TRBV3-1 (or the pseudogene TRBV3-2) with TRBJ1-1, with unresolved D. Germline assignment: CDR1 LGHDT and CDR2 YNNKEL (reference sequence). Deletions cut 0 bases from V and 0 bases from J, with 5 bases between. The CDR3 sequence is 14 residues long. The CDR3, as DNA: TGTGCCAGCAGCCAAGAATGGATGAACACTGAAGCTTTCTTT. Translated, it gives CASSQEWMNTEAFF.

The gene calls are TRBV18 and TRBJ1-2; D may be TRBD1 (6 bases). Per the germline V gene, CDR1 is KGHSH and CDR2 is LQKENI. This CDR3 spans 14 amino acids. Trimming took off 3 bases at V and 0 bases at J, with 8 bases between the two ends. The CDR3 spells CASSPRGTNYGYTF. Written as DNA, the CDR3 is TGTGCCAGCTCACCCAGGGGAACTAACTATGGCTACACCTTC.

The V and J genes are TRBV12-3 or TRBV12-4 and TRBJ2-7; D is undetermined. V lost 2 bases, J lost 8 bases, and 10 bases lay in between. The length of the CDR3 is 12 residues. The CDR3, as DNA: TGTGCCAGCAGTTTATCAGGTATTCAGCAGTACGTC. This sequence encodes CASSLSGIQQYV.

There are a few counts of this clone. The chain is built from TRBV18 and TRBJ1-1; D unresolved. Trimming left V 4 bases short and J 5 bases short, with 11 bases between. CDR1 KGHSH and CDR2 LQKENI come from the germline V gene. CDR3 size: 13 residues. The CDR3 spells CASSRQDWTEAFF. The CDR3 bases are TGTGCCAGCTCACGCCAAGATTGGACTGAAGCTTTCTTT.

The chain carries TRBV5-8 and TRBJ1-3; D gene uncertain. V shed 7 bases and J shed 0 bases, with 11 bases lying between them. Looked up from germline, CDR1 is SGHTS and CDR2 is YDEGEE. The CDR3 runs 14 residues. The CDR3 sequence: CASLPLRSGNTIYF. The CDR3 nucleotides read TGTGCCAGCTTACCCCTCCGCTCTGGAAACACCATATATTTT.

This chain links TRBV4-1 with TRBJ2-3, with 9 bases fitting TRBD2. The V gene end was trimmed by 4 bases and the J gene end by 0 bases; junction bases not matched to a gene: 8. Germline loops: CDR1 MGHRA, CDR2 YSYEKL. The CDR3 runs to 17 residues. The CDR3 is CASSRLPSGVSTDTQYF. CDR3 sequence (DNA): TGCGCCAGCAGCCGACTTCCTAGCGGGGTAAGCACAGATACGCAGTATTTT.

The V and J genes are TRBV5-1 and TRBJ2-3, with D perhaps assigned TRBD1 or TRBD2 (5 bases each). This CDR3 region has 14 residues. Germline-derived CDR1 and CDR2 are SGHRS and YFSETQ. V was shortened by 4 bases and J by 2 bases, with 11 bases between the two germline ends. The CDR3 here is CASSPGADTDTQYF. As DNA, the CDR3 is TGCGCCAGCAGCCCCGGGGCAGACACAGATACGCAGTATTTT.

The chain is built from TRBV4-2 and TRBJ2-1; a possible D gene is TRBD2 (6 bases). CDR1 LGHNA and CDR2 YNFKEQ come from the germline V gene. CDR3 length: 16 amino acids. Between the trimmed V and J ends, which lost 2 bases and 7 bases, there was a span of 18 bases. CDR3 bases: TGTGCCAGCAGCCAATTCGGGGGTGAGTTTAAGAATGAGCAGTTCTTC. This codes for CASSQFGGEFKNEQFF.

The V and J genes are TRBV18 and TRBJ1-2, with 7 bases identical to TRBD1. There are 19 residues in the CDR3. Germline trimming cut 3 bases from V and 2 bases from J; bases unmatched to any gene: 18. Per germline, CDR1 KGHSH and CDR2 LQKENI. The CDR3 region is CASSPDRVIINYLNYGYTF. CDR3 coding DNA: TGTGCCAGCTCACCCGACAGGGTGATTATTAACTACCTCAACTATGGCTACACCTTC. The complete variable domain, with remaining parts taken from reference TRBV18 and TRBJ1-2, reads NAGVMQNPRHLVRRRGQEARLRCSPMKGHSHVYWYRQLPEEGLKFMVYLQKENIIDESGMPKERFSAEFPKEGPSILRIQQVVRGDSAAYFCASSPDRVIINYLNYGYTFGSGTRLTVV.

The rearrangement joins TRBV6-4 to TRBJ2-1, with TRBD1 identical over 9 bases. Unmatched junction bases numbered 12, after V lost 7 bases and J lost 5 bases. This CDR3 spans 16 amino acids. Germline assignment: CDR1 MRHNA and CDR2 SNTAGT. The CDR3 loop is CASIPRTGVGDNEQFF. The CDR3 DNA follows: TGTGCCAGCATTCCTAGGACAGGGGTCGGGGACAATGAGCAGTTCTTC.

The V call is TRBV4-1, the J call TRBJ1-2; D is possibly TRBD1 (5 bases). The CDR3 sequence is 15 residues long. Germline V gives CDR1 MGHRA, CDR2 YSYEKL. V was pared by 1 base and J by 2 bases, with 11 bases between. The CDR3 loop is CASSQGDLPNYGYTF. In nucleotides, the CDR3 is TGCGCCAGCAGCCAAGGGGACTTGCCCAACTATGGCTACACCTTC.

The chain combines TRBV18 with TRBJ2-5; 7 bases agree with TRBD2. V lost 5 bases and J lost 4; bases outside the gene matches: 13. Looked up from germline, CDR1 is KGHSH and CDR2 is LQKENI. The CDR3 runs 16 residues. CDR3 amino acids: CASSASGLRGRETQYF. CDR3 coding DNA: TGTGCCAGCTCAGCCTCGGGCTTGCGGGGGAGAGAGACCCAGTACTTC. Full variable domain (remainder filled in from reference TRBV18 and TRBJ2-5): NAGVMQNPRHLVRRRGQEARLRCSPMKGHSHVYWYRQLPEEGLKFMVYLQKENIIDESGMPKERFSAEFPKEGPSILRIQQVVRGDSAAYFCASSASGLRGRETQYFGPGTRLLVL.

The CDR3, as DNA: TGTGCCAGCAGTTACGTGGGACAGCGCTATGGCTACACCTTC. Protein sequence: CASSYVGQRYGYTF. V and J are TRBV6-5 and TRBJ1-2, with 7 bases that match TRBD1. V shed 2 bases and J 4 bases; nucleotides not matched to a gene: 4. This CDR3 spans 14 amino acids. Germline values: CDR1 MNHEY, CDR2 SVGAGI.

V gene TRBV2 combines with J gene TRBJ2-5; 7 positions match TRBD2. The CDR3 loop spans 14 amino acids. CDR1 SNHLY and CDR2 FYNNEI come from the germline V gene. Trimming cost V 5 bases and J 1 base; bases outside gene matches: 4. The CDR3 DNA is TGTGCCAGCAGTCAGCTAGCGGCCCAAGAGACCCAGTACTTC. It translates to CASSQLAAQETQYF.

The genes are TRBV11-3 and TRBJ2-2; D may correspond to TRBD1 or TRBD2 (5 bases each). The CDR3 consists of 14 residues. Trimming pared 1 base from V and 5 bases from J, leaving 8 bases between. CDR1 and CDR2 (germline): SGHNT, YENEEA. CDR3 DNA sequence: TGTGCCAGCAGCTTAGGGGACGGGACCGGGGAGCTGTTTTTT. It codes for CASSLGDGTGELFF.

The chain employs TRBV11-2 and TRBJ1-1; D is uncertain. Looked up from germline, CDR1 is SGHAT and CDR2 is FQNNGV. V shed 5 bases and J shed 1 base, with 8 bases lying between them. CDR3 length: 13 residues. The CDR3 DNA is TGTGCCAGCAGCCAACACAGGAACACTGAAGCTTTCTTT. Amino acids: CASSQHRNTEAFF.